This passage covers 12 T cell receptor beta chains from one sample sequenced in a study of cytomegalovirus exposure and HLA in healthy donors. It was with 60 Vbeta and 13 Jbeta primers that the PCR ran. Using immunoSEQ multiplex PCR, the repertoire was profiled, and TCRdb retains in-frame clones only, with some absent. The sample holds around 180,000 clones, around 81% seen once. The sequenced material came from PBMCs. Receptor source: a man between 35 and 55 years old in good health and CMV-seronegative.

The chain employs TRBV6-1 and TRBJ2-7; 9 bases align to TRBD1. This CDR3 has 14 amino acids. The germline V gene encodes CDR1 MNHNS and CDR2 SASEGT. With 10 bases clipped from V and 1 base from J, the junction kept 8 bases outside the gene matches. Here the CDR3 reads CATAWTGDSYEQYF. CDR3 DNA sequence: TGTGCCACCGCCTGGACAGGGGATTCCTACGAGCAGTACTTC.

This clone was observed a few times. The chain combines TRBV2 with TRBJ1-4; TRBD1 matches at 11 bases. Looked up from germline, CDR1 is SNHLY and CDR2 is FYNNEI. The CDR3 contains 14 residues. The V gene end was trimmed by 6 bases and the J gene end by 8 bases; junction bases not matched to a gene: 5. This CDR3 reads CASRQGQGEEKLFF. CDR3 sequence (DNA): TGTGCCAGCAGGCAGGGACAGGGGGAAGAAAAACTGTTTTTT.

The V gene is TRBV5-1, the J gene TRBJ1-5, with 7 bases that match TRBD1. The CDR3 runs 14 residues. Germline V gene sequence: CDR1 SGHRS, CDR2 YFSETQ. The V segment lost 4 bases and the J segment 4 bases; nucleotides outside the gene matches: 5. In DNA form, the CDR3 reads TGCGCCAGCAGCACGGGACAGCAGAATCAGCCCCAGCATTTT. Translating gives CASSTGQQNQPQHF.

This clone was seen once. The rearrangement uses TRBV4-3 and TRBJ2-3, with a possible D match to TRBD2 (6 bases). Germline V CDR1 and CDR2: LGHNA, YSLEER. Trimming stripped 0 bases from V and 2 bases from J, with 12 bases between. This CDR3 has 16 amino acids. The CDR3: CASSQDNLAITDTQYF. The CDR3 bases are TGCGCCAGCAGCCAAGATAACCTAGCGATCACAGATACGCAGTATTTT.

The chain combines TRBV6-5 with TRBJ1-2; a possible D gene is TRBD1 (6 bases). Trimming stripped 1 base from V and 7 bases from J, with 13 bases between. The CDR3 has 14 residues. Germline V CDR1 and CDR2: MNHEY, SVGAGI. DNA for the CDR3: TGTGCCAGCAGTTACTTCTCGCAAGGGGGTGGCTACACCTTC. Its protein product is CASSYFSQGGGYTF.

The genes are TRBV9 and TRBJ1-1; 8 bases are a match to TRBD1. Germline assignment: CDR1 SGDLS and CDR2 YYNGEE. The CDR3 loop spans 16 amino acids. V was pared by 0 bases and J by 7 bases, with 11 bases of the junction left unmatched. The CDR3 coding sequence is TGTGCCAGCAGCGTAGGACCATCAGGGGGCGGAGGTGAAGCTTTCTTT. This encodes CASSVGPSGGGGEAFF.

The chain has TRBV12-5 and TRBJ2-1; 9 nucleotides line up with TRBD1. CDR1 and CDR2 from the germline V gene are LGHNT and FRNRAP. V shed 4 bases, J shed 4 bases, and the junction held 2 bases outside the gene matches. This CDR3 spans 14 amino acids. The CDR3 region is CASGSGQGYNEQFF. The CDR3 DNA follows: TGTGCTAGTGGTTCGGGACAGGGTTACAATGAGCAGTTCTTC. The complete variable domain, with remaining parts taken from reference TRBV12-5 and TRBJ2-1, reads DARVTQTPRHKVTEMGQEVTMRCQPILGHNTVFWYRQTMMQGLELLAYFRNRAPLDDSGMPKDRFSAEMPDATLATLKIQPSEPRDSAVYFCASGSGQGYNEQFFGPGTRLTVL.

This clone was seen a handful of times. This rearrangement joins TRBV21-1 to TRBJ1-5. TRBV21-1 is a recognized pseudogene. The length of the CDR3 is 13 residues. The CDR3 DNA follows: TGTGCCAGCATCACTCGGTCCGGGCAGCCCCAGCATTTT. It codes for CASITRSGQPQHF.

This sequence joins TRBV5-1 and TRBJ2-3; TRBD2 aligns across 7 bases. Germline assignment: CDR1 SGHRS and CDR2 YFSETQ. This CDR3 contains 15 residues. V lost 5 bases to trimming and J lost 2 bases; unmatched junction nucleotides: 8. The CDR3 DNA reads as TGCGCCAGCAGTTTTAGCGGGTTAACCACAGATACGCAGTATTTT. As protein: CASSFSGLTTDTQYF.

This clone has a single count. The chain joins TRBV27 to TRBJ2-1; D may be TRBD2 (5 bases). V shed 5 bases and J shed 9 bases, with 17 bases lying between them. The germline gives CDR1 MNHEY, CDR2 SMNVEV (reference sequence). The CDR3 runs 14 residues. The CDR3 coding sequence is TGTGCCAGCAGTCCTTCGGTAGCGCTAAGTGAGCAGTTCTTC. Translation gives CASSPSVALSEQFF.

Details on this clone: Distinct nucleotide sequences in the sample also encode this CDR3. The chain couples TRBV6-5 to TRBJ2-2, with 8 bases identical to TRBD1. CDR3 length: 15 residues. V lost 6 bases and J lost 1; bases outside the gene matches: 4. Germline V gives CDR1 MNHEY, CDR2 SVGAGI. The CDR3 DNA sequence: TGTGCCAGCAGCCGTGGGACAGGGAACACCGGGGAGCTGTTTTTT. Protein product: CASSRGTGNTGELFF.

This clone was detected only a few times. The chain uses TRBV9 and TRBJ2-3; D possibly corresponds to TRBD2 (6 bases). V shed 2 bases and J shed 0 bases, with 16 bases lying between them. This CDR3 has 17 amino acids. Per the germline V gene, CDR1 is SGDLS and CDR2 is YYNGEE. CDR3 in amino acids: CASSVDYLYPSTDTQYF. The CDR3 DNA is TGTGCCAGCAGCGTGGACTACCTTTATCCTAGCACAGATACGCAGTATTTT.